The 18 T cell receptor beta chains presented below share a single source sample, sequenced in a study of blood T cell repertoires in COVID-19. TCRdb's copy holds only in-frame clones and misses some; the assay was immunoSEQ multiplex PCR. The data contain about 120,000 clones, over 75% of them singletons. Input material: peripheral blood. These TCRs come from an older man with acute or convalescent COVID-19.

The chain uses TRBV9 and TRBJ2-2; D may be TRBD2 (6 bases). The CDR3 is 16 amino acids. V was shortened by 2 bases and J by 6 bases, with 17 bases between the two germline ends. CDR1 and CDR2 from the germline V gene are SGDLS and YYNGEE. The chain's CDR3 is CASSVRGAGSPGELFF. CDR3 DNA: TGTGCCAGCAGCGTTAGGGGCGCGGGGTCCCCCGGGGAGCTGTTTTTT.

The chain recombines TRBV7-6 with TRBJ1-1, with D possibly being TRBD1 (6 bases). CDR3 size: 14 residues. The V gene lost 5 bases and the J gene lost 1 base, with 11 bases spanning the gap. Germline CDR1 reads SGHVS; CDR2 reads FNYEAQ. This CDR3 is CASSVMDRNTEAFF. The CDR3 DNA sequence: TGTGCCAGCAGCGTCATGGACAGGAACACTGAAGCTTTCTTT.

This chain links TRBV4-2 with TRBJ2-2; the match to TRBD2 covers 8 bases. This CDR3 spans 15 amino acids. CDR1 is LGHNA, CDR2 YNFKEQ, per germline. The V and J ends lost 0 bases and 3 bases, in that order; junction bases with no gene match: 0. CDR3 bases: TGTGCCAGCAGCCAAGAACTAGCGGACACCGGGGAGCTGTTTTTT. Protein sequence: CASSQELADTGELFF.

The rearrangement links TRBV7-9 to TRBJ2-3, with 8 bases fitting TRBD1. V shed 5 bases and J 9 bases; nucleotides not matched to a gene: 13. In germline, CDR1 is SEHNR, CDR2 FQNEAQ (reference sequence). The CDR3 contains 15 residues. This CDR3 reads CASSPTGVAIGTQYF. Written as DNA, the CDR3 is TGTGCCAGCAGCCCGACAGGGGTGGCGATTGGCACGCAGTATTTT.

The V gene is TRBV7-3, the J gene TRBJ2-7; the D gene is possibly TRBD2 (6 bases). CDR1 is SGHTA, CDR2 FQGTGA, per germline. The CDR3 length is 16 residues. V was clipped by 5 bases and J by 2 bases, with 19 bases between them. The CDR3 coding sequence is TGTGCCAGCAGCGCCGGACGGGGTCTAGCGCCCTACGAGCAGTACTTC. Its protein product is CASSAGRGLAPYEQYF.

The gene calls are TRBV15 and TRBJ2-3; TRBD1 agrees at 7 bases. J was trimmed by 2 bases and V by 11 bases; bases with no gene match: 13. The CDR3 spans 15 residues. The germline V gene has CDR1 LNHNV and CDR2 YYDKDF (reference sequence). The CDR3 loop reads CAAMDRQGPTDTQYF. The CDR3 DNA is TGTGCCGCGATGGACAGACAGGGCCCCACAGATACGCAGTATTTT.

The chain uses TRBV7-3 and TRBJ2-1; 10 bases match TRBD2. Germline V lookup: CDR1 SGHTA, CDR2 FQGTGA. V trimming: 5 bases; J trimming: 5 bases; junction bases outside the gene matches: 9. CDR3 length: 16 residues. CDR3 coding DNA: TGTGCCAGCAGCCCAGCTAGCGGGGGACGTAACAATGAGCAGTTCTTC. Translation gives CASSPASGGRNNEQFF. Complete variable domain (other parts from reference TRBV7-3 and TRBJ2-1): GAGVSQTPSNKVTEKGKYVELRCDPISGHTALYWYRQSLGQGPEFLIYFQGTGAADDSGLPNDRFFAVRPEGSVSTLKIQRTERGDSAVYLCASSPASGGRNNEQFFGPGTRLTVL.

The chain is built from TRBV10-3 and TRBJ2-7, with 7 bases that match TRBD1. V lost 1 base and J lost 7; bases outside the gene matches: 7. Germline CDR1 ENHRY, CDR2 SYGVKD. The CDR3 length is 14 residues. This chain's CDR3 is CAISEFGTVGEQYF. Here the CDR3 DNA reads TGTGCCATCAGTGAGTTCGGGACAGTGGGTGAGCAGTACTTC.

The chain recombines TRBV27 with TRBJ1-5; TRBD1 matches at 8 bases. The V segment lost 5 bases and the J segment 9 bases; nucleotides outside the gene matches: 9. Germline CDR1 reads MNHEY; CDR2 reads SMNVEV (reference sequence). This CDR3 has 14 amino acids. The CDR3 sequence is CASSQGTGNLPQHF. The CDR3 nucleotides read TGTGCCAGCAGTCAAGGGACAGGTAATTTGCCCCAGCATTTT.

This clone appeared once. The J gene is TRBJ1-1, the V gene TRBV19, with D possibly being TRBD1 (5 bases). Germline lookup yields CDR1 LNHDA and CDR2 SQIVND (reference sequence). The CDR3 consists of 15 residues. Trimming left V 10 bases short and J 4 bases short, with 22 bases between. The CDR3 here is CATREAFGGTTEAFF. The CDR3 region has the DNA TGTGCCACCAGGGAGGCTTTCGGGGGGACCACTGAAGCTTTCTTT.

V usage is TRBV19 and J usage is TRBJ2-3; D is unresolved. This CDR3 comprises 15 residues. Germline CDR1 is LNHDA and CDR2 is SQIVND (reference sequence). V lost 5 bases and J lost 5, with 17 bases in between. In DNA form, the CDR3 reads TGTGCCAGTAGTGTTCGCGGAAACGAGAAAGATACGCAGTATTTT. Its translation: CASSVRGNEKDTQYF.

A few counts support this clone. The chain joins TRBV7-9 to TRBJ2-7; 10 bases are shared with TRBD1. This CDR3 spans 15 amino acids. Losses at the gene ends were 0 bases for V and 6 bases for J; bases not matched to a gene: 5. Germline lookup yields CDR1 SEHNR and CDR2 FQNEAQ (reference sequence). The CDR3 nucleotides are TGTGCCAGCAGCTTAGCCGACAGGGGGCAGAGCGAGCAGTACTTC. Its translation is CASSLADRGQSEQYF.

The V gene is TRBV10-3, the J gene TRBJ1-5; unclear D gene. Germline lookup yields CDR1 ENHRY and CDR2 SYGVKD. V was trimmed by 5 bases and J by 4 bases, leaving 12 bases between them. This CDR3 comprises 14 residues. In DNA, the CDR3 is TGTGCCATCAGTATCGGCAGCGAGAATCAGCCCCAGCATTTT. This codes for CAISIGSENQPQHF.

The chain is built from TRBV5-1 and TRBJ1-1; D is perhaps TRBD1 (5 bases). The V end was cut by 3 bases, the J end by 0 bases, with 15 bases between. The CDR3 has 16 amino acids. Germline CDR1 is SGHRS and CDR2 is YFSETQ. The CDR3 DNA is TGCGCCAGCAGCTCAGGATGGGACTTCATGAACACTGAAGCTTTCTTT. It yields the protein CASSSGWDFMNTEAFF.

This clone appeared a single time. The chain employs TRBV19 and TRBJ2-7; the D gene is possibly TRBD1 (8 bases). Trimming cost V 5 bases and J 1 base, with 12 bases left between them. CDR3 size: 14 residues. The germline V gene encodes CDR1 LNHDA and CDR2 SQIVND (reference sequence). The CDR3 DNA sequence: TGTGCCAGTAGTGTACAGGGGGGGTCCTACGAGCAGTACTTC. It specifies CASSVQGGSYEQYF.

The chain employs TRBV12-5 and TRBJ1-3; D is unresolved. CDR3 size: 15 residues. The germline CDR1 and CDR2 sequences are LGHNT and FRNRAP. Trimming took 6 bases from V and 2 from J, leaving 14 bases between them. In DNA form, the CDR3 reads TGTGCTAGTGGGGTGACCTGGAGCCCTGGAAACACCATATATTTT. Encoded protein: CASGVTWSPGNTIYF.

CDR3 in amino acids: CASSSGQILTEQYF. The CDR3 DNA is TGTGCCAGCAGCTCGGGACAGATCTTAACGGAGCAGTACTTC. The chain recombines TRBV5-4 with TRBJ2-7, with TRBD1 matching over 7 bases. This CDR3 is built from 14 residues. With V trimmed by 3 bases and J by 7 bases, 10 bases remained unmatched. Germline lookup yields CDR1 SGHNT and CDR2 YYREEE (reference sequence).

The chain uses TRBV28 and TRBJ1-2; D perhaps matches TRBD1 (5 bases). CDR3 length: 16 amino acids. Germline V CDR1 and CDR2: MDHEN, SYDVKM. Deletions cut 6 bases from V and 4 bases from J, with 21 bases between. The CDR3 spells CASRPSGLRRGYGYTF. CDR3 sequence (DNA): TGTGCCAGCAGACCCAGCGGACTTCGGAGGGGCTATGGCTACACCTTC.